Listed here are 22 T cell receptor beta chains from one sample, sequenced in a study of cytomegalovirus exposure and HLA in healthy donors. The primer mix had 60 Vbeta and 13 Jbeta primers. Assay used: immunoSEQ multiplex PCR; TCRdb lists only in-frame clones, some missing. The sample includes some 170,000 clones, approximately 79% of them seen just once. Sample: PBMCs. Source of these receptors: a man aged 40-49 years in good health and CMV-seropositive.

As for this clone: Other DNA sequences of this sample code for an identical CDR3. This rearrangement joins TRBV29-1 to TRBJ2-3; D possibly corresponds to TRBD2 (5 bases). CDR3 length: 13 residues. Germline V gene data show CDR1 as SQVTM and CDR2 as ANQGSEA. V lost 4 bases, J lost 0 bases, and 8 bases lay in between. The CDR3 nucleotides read TGCAGCGTTGTGGGCGGGAGCACAGATACGCAGTATTTT. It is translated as CSVVGGSTDTQYF.

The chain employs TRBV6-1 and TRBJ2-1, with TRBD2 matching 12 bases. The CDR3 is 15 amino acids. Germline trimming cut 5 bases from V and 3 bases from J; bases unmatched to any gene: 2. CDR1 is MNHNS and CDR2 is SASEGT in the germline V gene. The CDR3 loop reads CASSRTSGNYNEQFF. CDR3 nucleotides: TGTGCCAGCAGTCGGACTAGCGGGAACTACAATGAGCAGTTCTTC.

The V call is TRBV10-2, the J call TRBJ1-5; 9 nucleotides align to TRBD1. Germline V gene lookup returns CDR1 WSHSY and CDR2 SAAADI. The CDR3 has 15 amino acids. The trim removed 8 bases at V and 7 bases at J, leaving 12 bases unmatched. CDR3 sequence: CASRRAGQGWQPQHF. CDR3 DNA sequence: TGCGCCAGCCGGAGGGCGGGACAGGGCTGGCAGCCCCAGCATTTT.

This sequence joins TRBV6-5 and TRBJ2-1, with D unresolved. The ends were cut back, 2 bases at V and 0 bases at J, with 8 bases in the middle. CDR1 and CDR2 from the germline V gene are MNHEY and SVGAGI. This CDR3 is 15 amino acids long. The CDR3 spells CASSYRSPSYNEQFF. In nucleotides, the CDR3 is TGTGCCAGCAGTTACCGCAGTCCCTCCTACAATGAGCAGTTCTTC.

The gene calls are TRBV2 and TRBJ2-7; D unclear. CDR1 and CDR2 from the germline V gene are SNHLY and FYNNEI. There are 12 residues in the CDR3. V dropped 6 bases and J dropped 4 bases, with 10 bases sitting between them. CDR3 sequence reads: CASRVAGYEQYF. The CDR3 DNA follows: TGTGCCAGCAGAGTAGCCGGATACGAGCAGTACTTC. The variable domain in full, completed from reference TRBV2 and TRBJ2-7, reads EPEVTQTPSHQVTQMGQEVILRCVPISNHLYFYWYRQILGQKVEFLVSFYNNEISEKSEIFDDQFSVERPDGSNFTLKIRSTKLEDSAMYFCASRVAGYEQYFGPGTRLTVT.

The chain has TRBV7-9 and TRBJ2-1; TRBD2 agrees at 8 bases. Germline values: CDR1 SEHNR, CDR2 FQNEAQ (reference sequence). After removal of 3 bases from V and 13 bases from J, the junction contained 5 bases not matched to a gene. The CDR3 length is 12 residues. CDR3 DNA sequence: TGTGCCAGCAGCTTTGGGACTAGTGTTCAGTTCTTC. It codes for CASSFGTSVQFF. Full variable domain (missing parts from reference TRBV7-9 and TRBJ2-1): DTGVSQNPRHKITKRGQNVTFRCDPISEHNRLYWYRQTLGQGPEFLTYFQNEAQLEKSRLLSDRFSAERPKGSFSTLEIQRTEQGDSAMYLCASSFGTSVQFFGPGTRLTVL.

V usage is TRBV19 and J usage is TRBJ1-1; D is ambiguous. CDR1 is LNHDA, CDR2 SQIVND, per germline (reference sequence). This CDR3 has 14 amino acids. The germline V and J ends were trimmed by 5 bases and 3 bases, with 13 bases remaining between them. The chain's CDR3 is CASSLDSADTEAFF. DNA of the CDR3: TGTGCCAGTAGTTTGGACTCTGCTGACACTGAAGCTTTCTTT.

DNA of the CDR3: TGTGCCTGGAGTGTGGCCCGGGACACATATAGCAATCAGCCCCAGCATTTT. Its translation: CAWSVARDTYSNQPQHF. The rearrangement links TRBV30 to TRBJ1-5; a possible D gene is TRBD1 (6 bases). V was trimmed by 0 bases and J by 0 bases, leaving 15 bases between them. Germline assignment: CDR1 GTSNPN and CDR2 SVGIG (reference sequence). The CDR3 has 17 amino acids.

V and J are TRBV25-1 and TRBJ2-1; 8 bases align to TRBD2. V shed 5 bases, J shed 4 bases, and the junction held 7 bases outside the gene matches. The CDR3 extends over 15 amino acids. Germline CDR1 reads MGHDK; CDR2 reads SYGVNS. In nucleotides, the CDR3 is TGTGCCAGCAGTCCCACTAGCGGCAATTACAATGAGCAGTTCTTC. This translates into CASSPTSGNYNEQFF.

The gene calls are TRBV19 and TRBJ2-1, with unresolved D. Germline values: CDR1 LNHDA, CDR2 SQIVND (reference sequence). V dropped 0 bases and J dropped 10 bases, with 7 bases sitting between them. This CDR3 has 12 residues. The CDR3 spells CASSIDTVEQFF. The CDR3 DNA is TGTGCCAGTAGTATAGACACGGTAGAGCAGTTCTTC.

The CDR3 loop reads CASPGLVNTGELFF. The CDR3 DNA reads TGTGCCAGCCCGGGACTAGTAAACACCGGGGAGCTGTTTTTT. The chain links TRBV18 to TRBJ2-2, with TRBD2 identical over 8 bases. Germline V gene lookup returns CDR1 KGHSH and CDR2 LQKENI. The J segment lost 2 bases and the V segment lost 8 bases, leaving 4 bases of the junction unmatched. This CDR3 comprises 14 residues.

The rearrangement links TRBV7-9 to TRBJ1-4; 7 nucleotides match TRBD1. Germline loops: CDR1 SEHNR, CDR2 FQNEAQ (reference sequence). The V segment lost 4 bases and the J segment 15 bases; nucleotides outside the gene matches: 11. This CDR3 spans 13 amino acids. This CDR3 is CASSSPPTGTVFF. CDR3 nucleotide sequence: TGTGCCAGCAGCTCTCCCCCGACAGGGACAGTGTTTTTT.

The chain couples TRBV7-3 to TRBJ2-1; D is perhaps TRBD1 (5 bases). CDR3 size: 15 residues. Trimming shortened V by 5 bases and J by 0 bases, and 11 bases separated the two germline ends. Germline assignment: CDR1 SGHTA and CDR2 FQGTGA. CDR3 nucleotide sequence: TGTGCCAGCAGCCCTGACAGTTACTCCTACAATGAGCAGTTCTTC. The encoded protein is CASSPDSYSYNEQFF. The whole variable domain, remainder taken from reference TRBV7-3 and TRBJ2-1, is GAGVSQTPSNKVTEKGKYVELRCDPISGHTALYWYRQSLGQGPEFLIYFQGTGAADDSGLPNDRFFAVRPEGSVSTLKIQRTERGDSAVYLCASSPDSYSYNEQFFGPGTRLTVL.

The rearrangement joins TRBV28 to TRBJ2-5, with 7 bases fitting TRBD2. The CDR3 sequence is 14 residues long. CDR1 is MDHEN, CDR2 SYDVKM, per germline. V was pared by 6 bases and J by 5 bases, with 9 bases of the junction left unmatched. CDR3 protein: CASRPGLPHETQYF. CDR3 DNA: TGTGCCAGCAGGCCGGGACTACCCCATGAGACCCAGTACTTC.

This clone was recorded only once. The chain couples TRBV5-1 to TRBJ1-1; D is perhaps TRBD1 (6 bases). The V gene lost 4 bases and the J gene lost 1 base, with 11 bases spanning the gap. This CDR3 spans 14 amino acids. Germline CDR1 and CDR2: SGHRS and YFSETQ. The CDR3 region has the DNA TGCGCCAGCAGCCCAACAGGGCGGAACACTGAAGCTTTCTTT. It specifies CASSPTGRNTEAFF.

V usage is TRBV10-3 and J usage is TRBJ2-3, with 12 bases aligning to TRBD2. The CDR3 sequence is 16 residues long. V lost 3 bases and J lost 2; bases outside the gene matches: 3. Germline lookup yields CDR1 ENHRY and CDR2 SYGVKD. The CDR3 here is CAISDWTSGITDTQYF. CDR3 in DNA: TGTGCCATCAGTGATTGGACTAGCGGGATCACAGATACGCAGTATTTT.

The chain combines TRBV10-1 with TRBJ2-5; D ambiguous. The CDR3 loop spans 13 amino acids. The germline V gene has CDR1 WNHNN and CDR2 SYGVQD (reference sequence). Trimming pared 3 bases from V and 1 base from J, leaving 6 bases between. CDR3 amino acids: CASSDNSQETQYF. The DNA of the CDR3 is TGCGCCAGCAGTGATAACTCCCAAGAGACCCAGTACTTC.

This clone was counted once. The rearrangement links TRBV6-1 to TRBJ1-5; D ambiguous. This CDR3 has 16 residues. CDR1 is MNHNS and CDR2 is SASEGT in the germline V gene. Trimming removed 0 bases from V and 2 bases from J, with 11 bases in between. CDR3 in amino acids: CASSEAARWGNQPQHF. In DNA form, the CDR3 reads TGTGCCAGCAGTGAAGCGGCCAGGTGGGGCAATCAGCCCCAGCATTTT.

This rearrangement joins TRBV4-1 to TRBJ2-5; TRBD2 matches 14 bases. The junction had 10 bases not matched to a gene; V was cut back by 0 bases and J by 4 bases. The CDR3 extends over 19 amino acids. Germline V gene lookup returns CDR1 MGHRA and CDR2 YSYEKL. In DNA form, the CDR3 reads TGCGCCAGCAGCCAAGAATGGGGACTAGCGGGAGCAGAAGGAGAGACCCAGTACTTC. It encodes CASSQEWGLAGAEGETQYF.

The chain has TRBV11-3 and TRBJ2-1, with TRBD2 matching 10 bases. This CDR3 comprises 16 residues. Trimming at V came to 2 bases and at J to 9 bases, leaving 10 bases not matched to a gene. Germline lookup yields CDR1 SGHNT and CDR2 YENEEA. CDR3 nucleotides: TGTGCCAGCAGCTTAAGATCTAGCGGGAGAAGGGGTGAGCAGTTCTTC. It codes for CASSLRSSGRRGEQFF.

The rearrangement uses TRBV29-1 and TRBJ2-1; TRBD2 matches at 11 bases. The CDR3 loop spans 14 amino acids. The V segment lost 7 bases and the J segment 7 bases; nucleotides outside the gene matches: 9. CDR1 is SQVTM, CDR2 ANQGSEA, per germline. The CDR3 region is CSGATSGIGNEQFF. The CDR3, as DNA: TGCAGCGGTGCGACTAGCGGGATAGGGAATGAGCAGTTCTTC.

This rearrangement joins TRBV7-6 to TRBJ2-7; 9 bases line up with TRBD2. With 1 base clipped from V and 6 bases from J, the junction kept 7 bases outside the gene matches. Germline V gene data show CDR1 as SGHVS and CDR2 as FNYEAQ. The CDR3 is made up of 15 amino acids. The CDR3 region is CASSLGEAGGGEQYF. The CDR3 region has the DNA TGTGCCAGCAGCTTAGGAGAAGCGGGAGGAGGCGAGCAGTACTTC.